What follows describes a single TCR beta chain. The antigen remains unidentified. The sample comes from a study of cytomegalovirus exposure and HLA in healthy donors. Whole-study results and caveats: Later work associated fewer than 20,000 TCR beta sequences with HLA alleles at 0.05 false discovery rate. Donors belonging to an Asian-associated ancestry cluster reportedly showed fewer N-insertions in productive TCRs than the roughly 670-donor mean, according to what a later analysis found. Researchers reported from a later analysis that most CMV-associated TCR beta chains appeared HLA-restricted. Roughly uniform depth of sequencing across donors was assumed in presence/absence analyses.

13 Jbeta primers and 60 Vbeta primers were used for the PCR. The method was immunoSEQ multiplex PCR; TCRdb's version includes in-frame clones alone and lacks a portion of them. The profile shows over 110,000 clones, approximately 83% of them singletons. The V end lost 1 base, the J end lost 2 bases, and 9 bases lay between the germline ends. Looked up from germline, CDR1 is SGHRS and CDR2 is YFSETQ. The CDR3 contains 14 residues. Sequencing was done on a sample of PBMCs. This receptor was identified in a male donor in good health and CMV-seronegative. The chain couples TRBV5-1 to TRBJ1-2; no clear D gene. The CDR3 spells CASSLWQRNYGYTF. The CDR3 bases are TGCGCCAGCAGCTTGTGGCAGCGAAACTATGGCTACACCTTC.